The 23 T cell receptor beta chains given below trace back to one sample, sequenced in a study of CD8 T cells in Susac syndrome. RNA was extracted with the RNeasy kit, and a quantity of roughly 0.45 to 1 ug was reverse transcribed using random hexamers. TCRdb reprocessed the immunoSEQ multiplex PCR reads via MiXCR and lists one record per CDR3 protein. The sample holds about 400,000 distinct CDR3 sequences, approximately 85% seen once. Material: CD8+ T cells from PBMCs. Receptors originate from a human donor with multiple sclerosis.

J is TRBJ2-1 and V is TRBV6-5; the D is unclear. This CDR3 is built from 14 residues. V dropped 6 bases and J dropped 4 bases, with 13 bases sitting between them. Germline CDR1 is MNHEY and CDR2 is SVGAGI. The DNA for the CDR3 is TGTGCCAGCAGCCGCCGGAGCACATACAATGAGCAGTTCTTC. The encoded protein is CASSRRSTYNEQFF.

The V call is TRBV19, the J call TRBJ2-2; no clear D gene. Per the germline V gene, CDR1 is LNHDA and CDR2 is SQIVND (reference sequence). The CDR3 is 14 residues long. Trimming removed 10 bases at V and 0 bases at J, with 12 bases between. The CDR3 loop reads CAIRTAANTGELFF. CDR3 nucleotides: TGTGCCATTCGGACGGCCGCGAACACCGGGGAGCTGTTTTTT.

CDR3 protein: CASSGGANPYNEQFF. Written as DNA, the CDR3 is TGTGCCAGCTCGGGGGGGGCCAACCCCTACAATGAGCAGTTCTTC. The chain combines TRBV18 with TRBJ2-1, with D maybe TRBD2 (7 bases). CDR1 KGHSH and CDR2 LQKENI come from the germline V gene. The V and J ends lost 6 bases and 2 bases respectively, with 14 bases between them. This CDR3 has 15 residues.

The rearrangement uses TRBV27 and TRBJ2-7; D is undetermined. Germline V gives CDR1 MNHEY, CDR2 SMNVEV (reference sequence). V lost 4 bases to trimming and J lost 5 bases, with 6 bases between them. The CDR3 totals 11 residues. This CDR3 is CASSSENEQYF. The CDR3 DNA is TGTGCCAGCAGTTCAGAGAACGAGCAGTACTTC.

The rearrangement uses TRBV5-1 and TRBJ1-2; no clear D gene. The CDR3 is made up of 14 amino acids. Germline lookup yields CDR1 SGHRS and CDR2 YFSETQ. Trimming cost V 4 bases and J 0 bases, with 10 bases left between them. CDR3 coding DNA: TGCGCCAGCAGCACTTACGGAACTAACTATGGCTACACCTTC. Translated: CASSTYGTNYGYTF.

CDR3: CSVVGPIRIGEAFF. Here the CDR3 DNA reads TGCAGCGTTGTAGGGCCAATCCGAATAGGTGAAGCTTTCTTT. V gene TRBV29-1 combines with J gene TRBJ1-1, with unresolved D. This CDR3 contains 14 residues. Germline lookup yields CDR1 SQVTM and CDR2 ANQGSEA. Trimming took off 4 bases at V and 7 bases at J, with 19 bases between the two ends.

The chain is built from TRBV5-4 and TRBJ1-5; TRBD1 aligns across 10 bases. The CDR3 totals 14 residues. Germline V CDR1 and CDR2: SGHNT, YYREEE (reference sequence). J gave up 5 bases and V 4 bases, and 3 bases lay outside the gene matches. The CDR3 region has the DNA TGTGCCAGCAGCCAAGGGACAGGGGATCAGCCCCAGCATTTT. As protein: CASSQGTGDQPQHF.

This clonotype was recorded only once. The chain links TRBV27 to TRBJ1-5; D gene uncertain. The germline V and J ends were trimmed by 3 bases and 6 bases, with 9 bases remaining between them. The CDR3 covers 13 residues. CDR1 is MNHEY and CDR2 is SMNVEV in the germline V gene (reference sequence). The CDR3 here is CASSFSASQPQHF. DNA of the CDR3: TGTGCCAGCAGTTTCTCCGCGAGTCAGCCCCAGCATTTT.

This sequence joins TRBV4-1 and TRBJ2-7; D is unclear. CDR1 is MGHRA and CDR2 is YSYEKL in the germline V gene. The CDR3 is 13 amino acids. V dropped 0 bases and J dropped 5 bases, with 8 bases sitting between them. As DNA, the CDR3 is TGCGCCAGCAGCCAAGACATGGGTAACGAGCAGTACTTC. Residues: CASSQDMGNEQYF.

The chain recombines TRBV4-1 with TRBJ1-2; D remains unclear. CDR3 length: 15 amino acids. V lost 0 bases and J lost 5, with 13 bases in between. Germline V gives CDR1 MGHRA, CDR2 YSYEKL. Here the CDR3 DNA reads TGCGCCAGCAGCCAAGACCCTTCTGGACTTTATGGCTACACCTTC. Translating it yields CASSQDPSGLYGYTF.

This chain uses TRBV12-3 or TRBV12-4 with TRBJ2-7; 10 nucleotides align to TRBD2. There are 16 residues in the CDR3. Trimming took 1 base from V and 2 from J; bases not matched to a gene: 5. CDR3 in amino acids: CASSLGLAGEAYEQYF. Written as DNA, the CDR3 is TGTGCCAGCAGTTTAGGGCTAGCGGGAGAGGCCTACGAGCAGTACTTC.

In this sample, this clonotype turned up a few times. The chain links TRBV6-5 to TRBJ1-6; D ambiguous. V was clipped by 1 base and J by 5 bases, with 12 bases between them. The CDR3 is 16 amino acids. Germline V gene data show CDR1 as MNHEY and CDR2 as SVGAGI. This chain's CDR3 is CASSYFYRDHNSPLHF. CDR3 coding DNA: TGTGCCAGCAGTTACTTTTATCGGGATCATAATTCACCCCTCCACTTT.

The V call is TRBV19, the J call TRBJ2-1; D tentatively fits TRBD1 or TRBD2 (5 bases each). The V and J ends lost 3 bases and 6 bases respectively, with 12 bases between them. The CDR3 runs 14 residues. The germline CDR1 and CDR2 sequences are LNHDA and SQIVND (reference sequence). The CDR3 spells CASSIVVGTNEQFF. The CDR3 DNA follows: TGTGCCAGTAGTATCGTCGTGGGGACCAATGAGCAGTTCTTC.

This chain uses TRBV5-4 with TRBJ1-1; D unresolved. Between the trimmed V and J ends, which lost 0 bases and 0 bases, there was a span of 6 bases. The germline CDR1 and CDR2 sequences are SGHNT and YYREEE (reference sequence). This CDR3 has 14 amino acids. The CDR3 DNA sequence: TGTGCCAGCAGCTTGGAGTGGGTGAACACTGAAGCTTTCTTT. It translates to CASSLEWVNTEAFF.

V and J are TRBV3-1 and TRBJ1-5; D may be TRBD1 (6 bases). This CDR3 comprises 15 residues. The V end was cut by 4 bases, the J end by 5 bases, with 15 bases between. Germline-derived CDR1 and CDR2 are LGHDT and YNNKEL (reference sequence). CDR3 nucleotide sequence: TGTGCCAGCAGCCCCGGAGGACAGAGAGATCAGCCCCAGCATTTT. This encodes CASSPGGQRDQPQHF.

The chain is built from TRBV5-6 and TRBJ1-1; D is uncertain. The CDR3 has 13 residues. The germline V gene has CDR1 SGHDT and CDR2 YYEEEE. The V end lost 1 base, the J end lost 1 base, and 5 bases lay between the germline ends. CDR3 nucleotide sequence: TGTGCCAGCAGCTTGACTCCGAACACTGAAGCTTTCTTT. It translates to CASSLTPNTEAFF.

V gene TRBV6-1 combines with J gene TRBJ2-1, with TRBD2 matching over 7 bases. The CDR3 loop spans 17 amino acids. Germline-derived CDR1 and CDR2 are MNHNS and SASEGT. The V segment lost 5 bases and the J segment 8 bases; nucleotides outside the gene matches: 18. The CDR3: CASSKRGRTLFGDEQFF. The CDR3 coding sequence is TGTGCCAGCAGTAAGCGGGGCCGTACCTTATTTGGCGATGAGCAGTTCTTC.

J is TRBJ2-1 and V is TRBV27; the match to TRBD2 covers 11 bases. From germline, CDR1 is MNHEY and CDR2 SMNVEV (reference sequence). Unmatched junction bases numbered 13, after V lost 6 bases and J lost 6 bases. This CDR3 comprises 17 residues. CDR3 sequence (DNA): TGTGCCAGCAGCCTCCTGGTAGCGGGAGGGCCGGGCAATGAGCAGTTCTTC. This codes for CASSLLVAGGPGNEQFF.

The V and J genes are TRBV6-1 and TRBJ2-2, with 9 bases lining up with TRBD1. This CDR3 has 16 residues. Germline CDR1 MNHNS, CDR2 SASEGT. The V and J ends lost 2 bases and 2 bases, in that order; junction bases with no gene match: 3. CDR3 in amino acids: CASSEWDRVNTGELFF. For the CDR3, the DNA is TGTGCCAGCAGTGAATGGGACAGGGTCAACACCGGGGAGCTGTTTTTT.

The chain links TRBV12-3 or TRBV12-4 to TRBJ1-4, with D possibly TRBD1 on 6 matching bases. The CDR3 runs to 16 residues. Trimming cost V 4 bases and J 6 bases, with 18 bases left between them. CDR3 protein: CASSSQGQTLDEKLFF. The CDR3 DNA is TGTGCCAGCAGTTCCCAAGGACAGACGCTAGATGAAAAACTGTTTTTT.

This clonotype was seen a handful of times. The V and J genes are TRBV3-1 and TRBJ2-7; D is undetermined. Germline V gene sequence: CDR1 LGHDT, CDR2 YNNKEL (reference sequence). Trimming removed 0 bases at V and 2 bases at J, with 5 bases between. CDR3 size: 13 residues. CDR3 bases: TGTGCCAGCAGCCAAGAAATCCCCTACGAGCAGTACTTC. As protein: CASSQEIPYEQYF.

The V and J genes are TRBV2 and TRBJ2-7, with D unresolved. Deletions cut 10 bases from V and 5 bases from J, with 12 bases between. This CDR3 is 11 amino acids long. Germline CDR1 and CDR2: SNHLY and FYNNEI. The CDR3 is CATQYENEQYF. As DNA, the CDR3 is TGTGCCACCCAATACGAAAACGAGCAGTACTTC.

This clonotype was seen a handful of times. This chain joins TRBV5-4 and TRBJ1-1; D perhaps matches TRBD1 (5 bases). The CDR3 is 14 residues long. Trimming removed 0 bases at V and 5 bases at J, with 11 bases between. CDR1 is SGHNT and CDR2 is YYREEE in the germline V gene (reference sequence). The CDR3 is CASSLEPEGTEAFF. As DNA, the CDR3 is TGTGCCAGCAGCTTGGAGCCCGAGGGGACTGAAGCTTTCTTT. The whole variable domain, filled in from reference TRBV5-4 and TRBJ1-1, reads ETGVTQSPTHLIKTRGQQVTLRCSSQSGHNTVSWYQQALGQGPQFIFQYYREEENGRGNFPPRFSGLQFPNYSSELNVNALELDDSALYLCASSLEPEGTEAFFGQGTRLTVV.